This TCR beta chain was identified in a study of Graves' ophthalmopathy and Graves' hyperthyroidism. Amplified material comprised TCR beta CDR3 regions derived from RNA transcripts. Scientists carried out first-round RT-PCR using HTBI primers and then a second-round multiplex PCR. TCRdb redid the calling of the multiplex PCR reads with MiXCR, one entry per CDR3 protein. The profile shows 400,000 to 450,000 distinct CDR3 sequences, approximately 21% of them singletons. The germline gives CDR1 MNHEY, CDR2 SMNVEV (reference sequence). Trimming stripped 5 bases from V and 6 bases from J, with 11 bases between. This CDR3 has 12 amino acids. People with hyperthyroidism were aged 18 to 65 and newly diagnosed, under 2 months' duration. This clonotype has at least ten counts.

This receptor was identified in a woman younger than 35 with stable Graves' hyperthyroidism. This sequence joins TRBV27 and TRBJ2-7; tentatively, D is TRBD2 (5 bases). The source material was peripheral blood. The CDR3 coding sequence is TGTGCCAGCAGTCAAGGGAGCGGCGAGCAGTACTTC. It translates to CASSQGSGEQYF.